This T cell receptor beta chain was captured in a study of blood T cell repertoires in COVID-19. Germline V lookup: CDR1 MNHEY, CDR2 SVGAGI. This CDR3 region has 16 residues. V was clipped by 2 bases and J by 3 bases, with 14 bases between them. As processed by the authors: Estimates of nucleated cell counts were drawn from the amplification of reference gene primers. Sequencing was performed with immunoSEQ multiplex PCR; in TCRdb, only in-frame clones are kept and a portion is missing. V and J calls and clone size follow that table, whereas D and trimming were derived from the DNA. The data show about 330,000 clones, roughly 90% seen once.

Sequenced: peripheral blood. The origin of this receptor is a man between 18 and 35 years old who had recovered from COVID-19. The chain links TRBV6-5 to TRBJ2-1; tentative D call: TRBD2 (6 bases). The CDR3, as DNA: TGTGCCAGCAGTTACGGGGGACTTGGGGGCTACAATGAGCAGTTCTTC. Translating it yields CASSYGGLGGYNEQFF.